Sequencing of this T cell receptor beta chain was carried out in a study of cytomegalovirus exposure and HLA in healthy donors. Clones were sequenced by immunoSEQ multiplex PCR, and TCRdb holds only the in-frame ones, with some missing. The table includes some 250,000 clones, roughly 90% detected once. The sample holds one count of this clone. This receptor was identified in a woman aged 18-29 years in good health and CMV-seronegative. The sequenced sample was PBMCs.

CDR3 in DNA: TGCGCCAGCAGCTTTACAGGGGAAACGGGTTCCGGTCTCTATGGCTACACCTTC. It translates to CASSFTGETGSGLYGYTF. The V call is TRBV5-1, the J call TRBJ1-2; 7 nucleotides match TRBD1. The V gene's germline CDR1 is SGHRS and CDR2 YFSETQ. J gave up 4 bases and V 2 bases, and 17 bases lay outside the gene matches. The CDR3 loop spans 18 amino acids.